What follows describes a single T cell receptor beta chain. The sample belongs to a study of T cell changes during pregnancy in multiple sclerosis. The V gene's germline CDR1 is SGHRS and CDR2 YFSETQ. The CDR3 is made up of 13 amino acids. Deletions cut 5 bases from V and 5 bases from J, with 10 bases between. Repertoires were generated with immunoSEQ multiplex PCR, while TCRdb's copy carries only in-frame clones and drops some. This sample has around 65,000 clones, with 91% found just once. The source is a female donor in good health, enrolled as a control in a pregnancy study. This sample comprised peripheral blood, obtained in the third trimester of pregnancy. J is TRBJ1-4 and V is TRBV5-1; D unresolved. Here the CDR3 DNA reads TGCGCCAGCAGTTCCCAGAAAAATGAAAAACTGTTTTTT. It specifies CASSSQKNEKLFF.